The following is a T cell receptor (beta chain) sequence with its context. Its antigen is still unknown. Profiled with immunoSEQ multiplex PCR; TCRdb holds only in-frame clones, not every one. The sample has tens of thousands of clones, roughly four fifths seen once. The V end was cut by 0 bases, the J end by 3 bases, with 13 bases between. From germline, CDR1 is SGHTS and CDR2 YDEGEE. This CDR3 is 16 amino acids long. The data originate from a study of T cells in localized non-small cell lung cancer. Overall study results and limits: An association was observed between higher blood T cell density and longer overall survival.

The clonotype originates from a male donor aged 60 or over with stage III squamous cell lung carcinoma. This material consisted of peripheral blood, taken before any cancer treatment. The rearrangement links TRBV5-8 to TRBJ1-5; perhaps TRBD1 as D (5 bases). The CDR3: CASSLGRAGINQPQHF. Here the CDR3 DNA reads TGTGCCAGCAGCTTGGGGAGGGCAGGGATCAATCAGCCCCAGCATTTT.